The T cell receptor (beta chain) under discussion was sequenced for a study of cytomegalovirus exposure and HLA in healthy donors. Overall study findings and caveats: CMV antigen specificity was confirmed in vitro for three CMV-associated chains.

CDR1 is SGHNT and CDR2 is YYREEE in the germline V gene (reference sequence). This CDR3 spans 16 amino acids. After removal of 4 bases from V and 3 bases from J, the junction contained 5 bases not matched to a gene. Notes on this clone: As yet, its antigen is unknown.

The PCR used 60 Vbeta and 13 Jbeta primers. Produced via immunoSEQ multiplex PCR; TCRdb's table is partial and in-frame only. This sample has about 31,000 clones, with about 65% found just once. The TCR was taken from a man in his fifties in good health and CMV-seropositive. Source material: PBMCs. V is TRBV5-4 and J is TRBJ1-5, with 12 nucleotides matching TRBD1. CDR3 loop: CASSMGQGALNQPQHF. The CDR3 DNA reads TGTGCCAGCAGCATGGGACAGGGGGCCCTCAATCAGCCCCAGCATTTT.